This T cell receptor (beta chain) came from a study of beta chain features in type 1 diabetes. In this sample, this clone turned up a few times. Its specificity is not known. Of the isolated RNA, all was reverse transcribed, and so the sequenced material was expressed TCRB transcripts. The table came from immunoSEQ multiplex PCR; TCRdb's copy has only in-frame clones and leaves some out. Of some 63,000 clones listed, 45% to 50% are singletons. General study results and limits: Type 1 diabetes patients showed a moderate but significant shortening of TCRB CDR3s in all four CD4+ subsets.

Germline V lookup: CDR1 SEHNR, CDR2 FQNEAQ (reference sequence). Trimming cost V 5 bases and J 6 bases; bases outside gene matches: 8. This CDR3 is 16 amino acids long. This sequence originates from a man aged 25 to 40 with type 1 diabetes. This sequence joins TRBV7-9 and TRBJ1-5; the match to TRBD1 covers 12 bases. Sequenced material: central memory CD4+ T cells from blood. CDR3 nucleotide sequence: TGTGCCAGCAGCCCCTTGGGACAGGGGGCAGGTCAGCCCCAGCATTTT. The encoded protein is CASSPLGQGAGQPQHF.